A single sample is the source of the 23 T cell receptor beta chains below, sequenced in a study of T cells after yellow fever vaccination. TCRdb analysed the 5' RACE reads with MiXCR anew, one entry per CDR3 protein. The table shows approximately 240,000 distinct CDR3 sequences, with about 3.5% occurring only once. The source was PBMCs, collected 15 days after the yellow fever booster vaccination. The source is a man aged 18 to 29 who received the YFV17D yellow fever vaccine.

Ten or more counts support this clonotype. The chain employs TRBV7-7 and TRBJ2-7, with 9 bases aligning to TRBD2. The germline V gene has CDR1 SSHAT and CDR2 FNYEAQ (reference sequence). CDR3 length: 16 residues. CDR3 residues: CASSPLRSGGPYEQYV. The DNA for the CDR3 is TGTGCTAGCAGCCCCCTCAGGAGCGGGGGGCCCTACGAGCAGTACGTC.

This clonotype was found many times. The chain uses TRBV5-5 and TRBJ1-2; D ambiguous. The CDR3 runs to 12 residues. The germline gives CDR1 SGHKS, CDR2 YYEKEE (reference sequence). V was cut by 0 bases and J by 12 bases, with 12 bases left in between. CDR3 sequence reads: CASSLGPGDNTF. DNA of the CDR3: TGTGCCAGCAGCTTGGGGCCGGGAGATAACACCTTC.

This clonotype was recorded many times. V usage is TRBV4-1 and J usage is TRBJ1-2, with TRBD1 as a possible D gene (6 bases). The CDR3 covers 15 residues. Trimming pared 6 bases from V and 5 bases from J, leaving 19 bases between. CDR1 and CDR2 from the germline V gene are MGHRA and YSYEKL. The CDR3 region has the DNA TGCGCCAGCAGTCCCAGGGTTGGGGGCGGATATGGCTACACCTTC. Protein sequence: CASSPRVGGGYGYTF.

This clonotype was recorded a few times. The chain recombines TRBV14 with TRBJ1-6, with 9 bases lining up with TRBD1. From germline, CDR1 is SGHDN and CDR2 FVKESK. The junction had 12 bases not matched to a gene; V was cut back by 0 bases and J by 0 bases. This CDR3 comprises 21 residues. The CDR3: CASSQERGQGIFSSYNSPLHF. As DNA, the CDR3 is TGTGCCAGCAGCCAAGAGAGAGGACAGGGGATTTTTAGCTCCTATAATTCACCCCTCCACTTT.

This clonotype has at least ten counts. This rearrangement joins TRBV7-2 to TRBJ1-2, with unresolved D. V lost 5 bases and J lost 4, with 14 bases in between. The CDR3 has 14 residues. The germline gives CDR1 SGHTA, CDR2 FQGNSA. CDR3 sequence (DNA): TGTGCCAGCAGCCAGACCACGGGCGCCTATGGCTACACCTTC. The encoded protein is CASSQTTGAYGYTF.

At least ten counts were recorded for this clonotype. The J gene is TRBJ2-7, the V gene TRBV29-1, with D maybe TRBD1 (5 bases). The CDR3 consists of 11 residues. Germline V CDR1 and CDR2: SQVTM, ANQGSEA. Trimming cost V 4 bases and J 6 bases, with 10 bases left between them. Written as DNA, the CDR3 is TGCAGCGTTGTCCAGGGCTTCGAGCAGTACTTC. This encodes CSVVQGFEQYF.

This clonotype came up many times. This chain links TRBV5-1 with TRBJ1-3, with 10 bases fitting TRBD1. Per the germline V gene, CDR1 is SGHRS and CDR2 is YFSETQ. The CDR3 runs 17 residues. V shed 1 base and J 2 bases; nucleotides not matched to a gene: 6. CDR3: CASSLPSGQGPGNTIYF. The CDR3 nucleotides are TGCGCCAGCAGCTTGCCATCGGGACAGGGGCCTGGAAACACCATATATTTT.

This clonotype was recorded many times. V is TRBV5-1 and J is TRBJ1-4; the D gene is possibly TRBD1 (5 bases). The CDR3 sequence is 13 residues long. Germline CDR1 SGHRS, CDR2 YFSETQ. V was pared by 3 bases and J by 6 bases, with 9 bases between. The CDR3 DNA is TGCGCCAGCAGCTGGGGAGGGGATGAAAAACTGTTTTTT. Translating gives CASSWGGDEKLFF.

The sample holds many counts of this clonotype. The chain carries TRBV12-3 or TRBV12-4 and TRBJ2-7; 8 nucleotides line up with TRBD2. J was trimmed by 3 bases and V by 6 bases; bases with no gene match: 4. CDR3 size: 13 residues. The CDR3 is CASREAGVYEQYF. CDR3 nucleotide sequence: TGTGCCAGCAGGGAAGCGGGGGTCTACGAGCAGTACTTC.

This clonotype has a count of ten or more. The CDR3, as DNA: TGTGCCAGCAGCGCCGGGCGGGGGGACACTGAAGCTTTCTTT. Its protein is CASSAGRGDTEAFF. The J gene is TRBJ1-1, the V gene TRBV7-2, with D maybe TRBD1 (5 bases). CDR1 is SGHTA, CDR2 FQGNSA, per germline. V shed 5 bases and J shed 3 bases, with 13 bases lying between them. The CDR3 is 14 residues long.

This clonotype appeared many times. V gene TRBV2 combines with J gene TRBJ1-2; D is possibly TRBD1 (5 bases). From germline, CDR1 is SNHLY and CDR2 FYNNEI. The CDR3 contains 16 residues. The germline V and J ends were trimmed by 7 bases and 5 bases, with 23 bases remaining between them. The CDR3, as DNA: TGTGCCAGCATCGGTGGTCCGGGACGGGCGTTTTATGGCTACACCTTC. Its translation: CASIGGPGRAFYGYTF.

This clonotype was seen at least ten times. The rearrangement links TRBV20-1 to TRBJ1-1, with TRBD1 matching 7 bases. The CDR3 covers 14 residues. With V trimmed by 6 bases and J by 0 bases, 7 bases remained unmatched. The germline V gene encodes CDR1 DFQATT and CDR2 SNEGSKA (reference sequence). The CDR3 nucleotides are TGCAGTGCCCTGGGACAGCTCATGAACACTGAAGCTTTCTTT. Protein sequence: CSALGQLMNTEAFF.

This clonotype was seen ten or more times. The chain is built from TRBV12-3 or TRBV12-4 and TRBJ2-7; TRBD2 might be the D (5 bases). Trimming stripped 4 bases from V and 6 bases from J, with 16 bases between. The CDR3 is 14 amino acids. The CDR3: CASSSDGLPSEQYV. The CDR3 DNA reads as TGTGCCAGCAGTTCCGATGGACTCCCCAGCGAGCAGTACGTC.

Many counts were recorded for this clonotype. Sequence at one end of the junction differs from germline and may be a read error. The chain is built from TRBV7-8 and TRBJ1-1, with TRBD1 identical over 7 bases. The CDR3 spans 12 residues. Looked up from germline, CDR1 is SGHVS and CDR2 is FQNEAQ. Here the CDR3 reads CASSWDSSREEF. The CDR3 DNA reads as TGTGCCAGCAGCTGGGACAGCAGTCGGGAGGAGTTT.

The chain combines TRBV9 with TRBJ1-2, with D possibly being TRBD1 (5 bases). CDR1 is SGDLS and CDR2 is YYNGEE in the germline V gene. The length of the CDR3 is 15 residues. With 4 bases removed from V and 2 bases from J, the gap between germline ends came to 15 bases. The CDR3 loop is CASSLGHENNYGYTF. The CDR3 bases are TGTGCCAGCAGCCTAGGACACGAAAACAACTATGGCTACACCTTC.

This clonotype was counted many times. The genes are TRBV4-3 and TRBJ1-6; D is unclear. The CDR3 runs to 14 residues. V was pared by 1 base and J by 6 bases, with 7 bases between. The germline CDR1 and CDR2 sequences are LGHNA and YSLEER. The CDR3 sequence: CASSQADLNSPLHF. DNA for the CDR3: TGCGCCAGCAGCCAAGCAGACCTTAATTCACCCCTCCACTTT.

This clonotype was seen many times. CDR3 sequence reads: CAWTPGGQGYTF. CDR3 nucleotide sequence: TGTGCCTGGACTCCCGGGGGGCAGGGCTACACCTTC. This chain connects TRBV30 to TRBJ1-2; maybe TRBD1 (6 bases). CDR1 and CDR2 (germline): GTSNPN, SVGIG (reference sequence). V was cut by 4 bases and J by 8 bases, with 14 bases left in between. This CDR3 spans 12 amino acids. The variable domain in full, with the rest retrieved from reference TRBV30 and TRBJ1-2, is SQTIHQWPATLVQPVGSPLSLECTVEGTSNPNLYWYRQAAGRGLQLLFYSVGIGQISSEVPQNLSASRPQDRQFILSSKKLLLSDSGFYLCAWTPGGQGYTFGSGTRLTVV.

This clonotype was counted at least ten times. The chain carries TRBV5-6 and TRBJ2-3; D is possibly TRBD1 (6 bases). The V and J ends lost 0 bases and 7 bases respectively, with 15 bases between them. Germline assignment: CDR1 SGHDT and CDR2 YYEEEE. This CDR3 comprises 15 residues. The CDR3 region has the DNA TGTGCCAGCAGCTTGGGGGGGCTTATCCCCTATACGCAGTATTTT. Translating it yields CASSLGGLIPYTQYF. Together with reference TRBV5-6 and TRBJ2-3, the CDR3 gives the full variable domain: DAGVTQSPTHLIKTRGQQVTLRCSPKSGHDTVSWYQQALGQGPQFIFQYYEEEERQRGNFPDRFSGHQFPNYSSELNVNALLLGDSALYLCASSLGGLIPYTQYFGPGTRLTVL.

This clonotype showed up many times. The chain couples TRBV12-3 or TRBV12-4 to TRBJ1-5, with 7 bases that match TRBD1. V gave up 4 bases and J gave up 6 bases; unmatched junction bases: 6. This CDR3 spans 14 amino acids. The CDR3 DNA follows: TGTGCCAGCAGTTACACAGGGGTGTCTCAGCCCCAGCATTTT. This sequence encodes CASSYTGVSQPQHF.

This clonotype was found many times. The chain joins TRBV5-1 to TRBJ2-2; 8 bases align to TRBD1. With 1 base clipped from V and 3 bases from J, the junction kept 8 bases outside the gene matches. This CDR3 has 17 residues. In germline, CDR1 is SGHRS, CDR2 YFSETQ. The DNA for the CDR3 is TGCGCCAGCAGCTTGCACAGGGGGTTTGTCGACACCGGGGAGCTGTTTTTT. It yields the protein CASSLHRGFVDTGELFF. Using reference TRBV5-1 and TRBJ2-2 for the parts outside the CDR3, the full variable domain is KAGVTQTPRYLIKTRGQQVTLSCSPISGHRSVSWYQQTPGQGLQFLFEYFSETQRNKGNFPGRFSGRQFSNSRSEMNVSTLELGDSALYLCASSLHRGFVDTGELFFGEGSRLTVL.

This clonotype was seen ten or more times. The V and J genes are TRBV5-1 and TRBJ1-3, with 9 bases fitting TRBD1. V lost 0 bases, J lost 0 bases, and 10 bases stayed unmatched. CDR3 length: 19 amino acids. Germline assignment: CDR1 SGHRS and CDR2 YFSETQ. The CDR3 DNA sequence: TGCGCCAGCAGCTTGGCAGTCCCGGGACAGGGTTTCTCTGGAAACACCATATATTTT. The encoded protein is CASSLAVPGQGFSGNTIYF.

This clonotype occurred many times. The CDR3 here is CASRPMTALGTQYF. In nucleotides, the CDR3 is TGTGCCAGCAGGCCTATGACAGCTTTGGGTACGCAGTATTTT. The chain carries TRBV5-5 and TRBJ2-3; D perhaps matches TRBD1 (5 bases). Germline CDR1 SGHKS, CDR2 YYEKEE (reference sequence). V was clipped by 5 bases and J by 8 bases, with 18 bases between them. CDR3 size: 14 residues.

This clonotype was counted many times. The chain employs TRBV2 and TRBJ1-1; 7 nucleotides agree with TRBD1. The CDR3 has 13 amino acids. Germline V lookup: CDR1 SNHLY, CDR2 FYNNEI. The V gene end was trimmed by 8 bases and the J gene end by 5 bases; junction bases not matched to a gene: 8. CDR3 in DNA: TGTGCCAGCCAAACAGGGGCGAGAACTGAAGCTTTCTTT. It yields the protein CASQTGARTEAFF. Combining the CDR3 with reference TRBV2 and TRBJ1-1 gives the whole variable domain EPEVTQTPSHQVTQMGQEVILRCVPISNHLYFYWYRQILGQKVEFLVSFYNNEISEKSEIFDDQFSVERPDGSNFTLKIRSTKLEDSAMYFCASQTGARTEAFFGQGTRLTVV.